These T cell receptor beta chains were read from a single sample in a study of CD8 T cells in ankylosing spondylitis. TCRdb reprocessed the 5' RACE reads via MiXCR and lists one record per CDR3 protein. The sample has a few hundred thousand distinct CDR3 sequences, 20% to 25% seen once; the top ten hold under 15%. Material: blood, either unsorted or a sorted T cell fraction (not recorded which). Every receptor here comes from a male donor with ankylosing spondylitis or in good health (not recorded which). Both conserved end residues are part of each CDR3. The order of the fields is V gene, clone size, D gene, J gene, CDR3 DNA, CDR3 protein. A D gene is named only where the DNA matches it firmly. Clone size is given for some rows only: seen once, a few or many times, or a class if the clone is expanded.

v_gene: TRBV7-3
abundance: NA
d_gene: NA
j_gene: TRBJ2-3
CDR3nt: TGTGCCAGCAGCTTAAGCGCCTTAAGCACAGATACGCAGTATTTT
CDR3aa: CASSLSALSTDTQYF

v_gene: TRBV11-2
abundance: NA
d_gene: NA
j_gene: TRBJ2-2
CDR3nt: TGTGCCAGCAGCTCCCGGGACACGAACACCGGGGAGCTGTTTTTT
CDR3aa: CASSSRDTNTGELFF

v_gene: TRBV7-3
abundance: NA
d_gene: NA
j_gene: TRBJ1-5
CDR3nt: TGTGCCAGCAGCTTAAGGTGCAGGGGCAATCAGCCCCAGCATTTT
CDR3aa: CASSLRCRGNQPQHF

v_gene: TRBV14
abundance: NA
d_gene: TRBD2
j_gene: TRBJ2-3
CDR3nt: TGTGCCAGCAGCCGAGGGACTAGCCTCCTACCTCCAGATACGCAGTATTTT
CDR3aa: CASSRGTSLLPPDTQYF

v_gene: TRBV6-1
abundance: few
d_gene: TRBD1
j_gene: TRBJ2-5
CDR3nt: TGTGCCAGCAGTGCTTACAGGGGGGAGACCCAGTACTTC
CDR3aa: CASSAYRGETQYF

v_gene: TRBV24-1
abundance: few
d_gene: NA
j_gene: TRBJ2-1
CDR3nt: TGTGCCACCAGTGACCCCGCGGACTCCTACAATGAGCAGTTCTTC
CDR3aa: CATSDPADSYNEQFF

v_gene: TRBV30
abundance: NA
d_gene: TRBD1
j_gene: TRBJ2-5
CDR3nt: TGTGCCTGGGACAGGGTTAACCAAGAGACCCAGTACTTC
CDR3aa: CAWDRVNQETQYF

v_gene: TRBV5-1
abundance: few
d_gene: NA
j_gene: TRBJ2-7
CDR3nt: TGCGCCAGCAGCTTGGTGTTTAACGAGCAGTACTTC
CDR3aa: CASSLVFNEQYF

v_gene: TRBV4-1
abundance: few
d_gene: NA
j_gene: TRBJ2-1
CDR3nt: TGCGCCAGCAGCCAAGAGTCCAGCTCCTACAATGAGCAGTTCTTC
CDR3aa: CASSQESSSYNEQFF

v_gene: TRBV20-1
abundance: NA
d_gene: TRBD2
j_gene: TRBJ2-7
CDR3nt: TGCAGTGCTAGACCACTAGCGGGCCGCTTCTACGAGCAGTACTTC
CDR3aa: CSARPLAGRFYEQYF

v_gene: TRBV12-3/TRBV12-4
abundance: many
d_gene: NA
j_gene: TRBJ2-2
CDR3nt: TGTGCCAGCAGTTTCTACAGGAACACCGGGGAGCTGTTTTTT
CDR3aa: CASSFYRNTGELFF

v_gene: TRBV30
abundance: NA
d_gene: TRBD2
j_gene: TRBJ2-2
CDR3nt: TGTGCCTGGACAGCGGGGGGACTGAACACCGGGGAGCTGTTTTTT
CDR3aa: CAWTAGGLNTGELFF

v_gene: TRBV4-2
abundance: few
d_gene: TRBD2
j_gene: TRBJ2-7
CDR3nt: TGTGCCAGCAGCCAAGAGGGTGCGGGGGGAACCTACGAGCAGTACTTC
CDR3aa: CASSQEGAGGTYEQYF

v_gene: TRBV12-3/TRBV12-4
abundance: few
d_gene: NA
j_gene: TRBJ1-1
CDR3nt: TGTGCCAGCAGTTTGGTCGCAGGGTCTGAAGCTTTCTTT
CDR3aa: CASSLVAGSEAFF

v_gene: TRBV5-6
abundance: few
d_gene: NA
j_gene: TRBJ2-1
CDR3nt: TGTGCCAGCAGCTTGCTGCGGGGGGACAGGGAGAATGAGCAGTTCTTC
CDR3aa: CASSLLRGDRENEQFF

v_gene: TRBV4-1
abundance: few
d_gene: NA
j_gene: TRBJ2-1
CDR3nt: TGCGCCAGCAGCCAAGGGGGAGAAATCCTTTTCGGTGAGCAGTTCTTC
CDR3aa: CASSQGGEILFGEQFF

v_gene: TRBV7-2
abundance: NA
d_gene: NA
j_gene: TRBJ1-4
CDR3nt: TGTGCCAGCAGCTTAGTATATGGCAGATATAATGAAAAACTGTTTTTT
CDR3aa: CASSLVYGRYNEKLFF

v_gene: TRBV7-9
abundance: NA
d_gene: NA
j_gene: TRBJ2-2
CDR3nt: TGTGACAGCAGCTTAGCGAGGACAGAAAACACCGGGGAGCTGTTTTTT
CDR3aa: CDSSLARTENTGELFF

v_gene: TRBV20-1
abundance: many
d_gene: TRBD2
j_gene: TRBJ2-1
CDR3nt: TGCAGTGCTAGAGCGACTAGCGGGGAGATCAATGAGCAGTTCTTC
CDR3aa: CSARATSGEINEQFF

v_gene: TRBV3-1
abundance: NA
d_gene: TRBD2
j_gene: TRBJ2-5
CDR3nt: TGTGCCAGCAGCTCTTCCGGGACTAGCGGCGAGACCCAGTACTTC
CDR3aa: CASSSSGTSGETQYF

v_gene: TRBV6-5
abundance: NA
d_gene: NA
j_gene: TRBJ2-7
CDR3nt: TGTGCCAGCAGTTACTCTTCAGGGGTCGAGCAGTACTTC
CDR3aa: CASSYSSGVEQYF

v_gene: TRBV4-2
abundance: NA
d_gene: TRBD1
j_gene: TRBJ1-1
CDR3nt: TGTGCCAGCAGCCAAGTCCCGACAGGGGGGGTGAACACTGAAGCTTTCTTT
CDR3aa: CASSQVPTGGVNTEAFF

v_gene: TRBV10-3
abundance: many
d_gene: NA
j_gene: TRBJ2-7
CDR3nt: TGTGCCATCAGTGAAAAGATCAGGAACGAGCAGTACTTC
CDR3aa: CAISEKIRNEQYF

v_gene: TRBV20-1
abundance: NA
d_gene: TRBD2
j_gene: TRBJ2-7
CDR3nt: TGCAGTGCTAGAGATCCACACAGCGGGGGCGTATACGAGCAGTACTTC
CDR3aa: CSARDPHSGGVYEQYF

v_gene: TRBV5-1
abundance: NA
d_gene: TRBD2
j_gene: TRBJ2-1
CDR3nt: TGCGCCAGCAGCTCCCACAGGGGAGCGGGGGGCTCCCCTCTTTGGGATGAGCAGTTCTTC
CDR3aa: CASSSHRGAGGSPLWDEQFF

v_gene: TRBV21-1
abundance: NA
d_gene: NA
j_gene: TRBJ2-7
CDR3nt: TGTGCCAGCAGCGAGACAGGGAGTCGCGACGAGCAGTACTTC
CDR3aa: CASSETGSRDEQYF

v_gene: TRBV3-1
abundance: NA
d_gene: TRBD2
j_gene: TRBJ2-7
CDR3nt: TGTGCCAGCAGCCCCGGACTAGCGGGGGACGAGCAGTACTTC
CDR3aa: CASSPGLAGDEQYF

v_gene: TRBV15
abundance: NA
d_gene: TRBD1
j_gene: TRBJ1-5
CDR3nt: TGTGCCACCAGCCCAGGGGCAGGGGGCGTTCAGCCCCAGCATTTT
CDR3aa: CATSPGAGGVQPQHF

v_gene: TRBV5-1
abundance: NA
d_gene: TRBD1
j_gene: TRBJ2-2
CDR3nt: TGCGCCAGCAGCTTGAAACAGGGGGACACCGGGGAGCTGTTTTTT
CDR3aa: CASSLKQGDTGELFF

v_gene: TRBV7-9
abundance: NA
d_gene: NA
j_gene: TRBJ2-7
CDR3nt: TGTGCCAGCAGCCCCCAGAGTTCCACCTACGAGCAGTACTTC
CDR3aa: CASSPQSSTYEQYF

v_gene: TRBV27
abundance: NA
d_gene: TRBD1
j_gene: TRBJ2-6
CDR3nt: TGTGCCAGCAGTTCGAGGACAGGCCTACCTGGGGCCAACGTCCTGACTTTC
CDR3aa: CASSSRTGLPGANVLTF

v_gene: TRBV28
abundance: few
d_gene: NA
j_gene: TRBJ2-7
CDR3nt: TGTGCCAGCAGTTCCCCGTTAGACGAGCAGTACTTC
CDR3aa: CASSSPLDEQYF

v_gene: TRBV29-1
abundance: few
d_gene: TRBD2
j_gene: TRBJ2-1
CDR3nt: TGCAGCGTTGAAGTACCAGCGGGGGGGTACAATGAGCAGTTCTTC
CDR3aa: CSVEVPAGGYNEQFF

v_gene: TRBV7-9
abundance: few
d_gene: NA
j_gene: TRBJ1-1
CDR3nt: TGTGCCAGCAGCTACGGGGCGGCTGAAGCTTTCTTT
CDR3aa: CASSYGAAEAFF

v_gene: TRBV28
abundance: NA
d_gene: NA
j_gene: TRBJ2-5
CDR3nt: TGTGCCAGCAGTCCCCTAATGCGGGGCGGGGCCCAGTACTTC
CDR3aa: CASSPLMRGGAQYF

v_gene: TRBV4-1
abundance: NA
d_gene: NA
j_gene: TRBJ2-7
CDR3nt: TGCGCCAGCAGCCAAGGGGCAGGGCACTACGAGCAGTACTTC
CDR3aa: CASSQGAGHYEQYF

v_gene: TRBV2
abundance: NA
d_gene: TRBD2
j_gene: TRBJ2-5
CDR3nt: TGTGCCAGCAGGGCCCCCTTGGAGCGGGGACCACAAGAGACCCAGTACTTC
CDR3aa: CASRAPLERGPQETQYF

v_gene: TRBV9
abundance: few
d_gene: TRBD1
j_gene: TRBJ1-4
CDR3nt: TGTGCCAGCAGCGTAGAGGGGGCAATTAACGAAAAACTGTTTTTT
CDR3aa: CASSVEGAINEKLFF

v_gene: TRBV20-1
abundance: few
d_gene: TRBD1
j_gene: TRBJ2-7
CDR3nt: TGCAGTGCTAGAGGACAGGGAAGTTGGGAGCAGTACTTC
CDR3aa: CSARGQGSWEQYF

v_gene: TRBV10-2
abundance: NA
d_gene: TRBD2
j_gene: TRBJ2-7
CDR3nt: TGCGCCAGCAGTGAGACCCTTCTAGCGGGGGGGCCTTACGAGCAGTACTTC
CDR3aa: CASSETLLAGGPYEQYF

v_gene: TRBV6-2/TRBV6-3
abundance: NA
d_gene: NA
j_gene: TRBJ2-5
CDR3nt: TGTGCCAGCAGCTCAACCCCGGGGCTCGGAGAGACCCAGTACTTC
CDR3aa: CASSSTPGLGETQYF

v_gene: TRBV2
abundance: NA
d_gene: NA
j_gene: TRBJ2-3
CDR3nt: TGTGCCGGGGGAGATACGCAGTATTTT
CDR3aa: CAGGDTQYF

v_gene: TRBV20-1
abundance: few
d_gene: NA
j_gene: TRBJ2-1
CDR3nt: TGCAGTGCTAGAGATATCAAACAATACAATGAGCAGTTCTTC
CDR3aa: CSARDIKQYNEQFF

v_gene: TRBV7-3
abundance: NA
d_gene: TRBD2
j_gene: TRBJ2-1
CDR3nt: TGTGCCAGCAGGCTAGCGGGGGGCGACTACAATGAGCAGTTCTTC
CDR3aa: CASRLAGGDYNEQFF

v_gene: TRBV29-1
abundance: NA
d_gene: NA
j_gene: TRBJ2-1
CDR3nt: TGCAGCGCGCTGGGGATGTTCGGTGAGCAGTTCTTC
CDR3aa: CSALGMFGEQFF

v_gene: TRBV12-3/TRBV12-4
abundance: few
d_gene: TRBD2
j_gene: TRBJ2-3
CDR3nt: TGTGCCAGCAGTTTGGGACTAGCGGGGGCGTATTTT
CDR3aa: CASSLGLAGAYF

v_gene: TRBV12-3/TRBV12-4
abundance: NA
d_gene: NA
j_gene: TRBJ2-4
CDR3nt: TGTGCCAGCAGTTCCGACAGGCCCCAGGACATTCAGTACTTC
CDR3aa: CASSSDRPQDIQYF

v_gene: TRBV7-9
abundance: NA
d_gene: NA
j_gene: TRBJ2-7
CDR3nt: TGTGCCAGCAGTCAAAATTTCTACGAGCAGTACTTC
CDR3aa: CASSQNFYEQYF

v_gene: TRBV6-1
abundance: few
d_gene: NA
j_gene: TRBJ2-5
CDR3nt: TGTGCCAGCAATATACAGGGCGACTACCAAGAGACCCAGTACTTC
CDR3aa: CASNIQGDYQETQYF

v_gene: TRBV15
abundance: few
d_gene: NA
j_gene: TRBJ2-7
CDR3nt: TGTGCCACCAGCAGAGACTCGGACAGTAGCTCCTACGAGCAGTACTTC
CDR3aa: CATSRDSDSSSYEQYF